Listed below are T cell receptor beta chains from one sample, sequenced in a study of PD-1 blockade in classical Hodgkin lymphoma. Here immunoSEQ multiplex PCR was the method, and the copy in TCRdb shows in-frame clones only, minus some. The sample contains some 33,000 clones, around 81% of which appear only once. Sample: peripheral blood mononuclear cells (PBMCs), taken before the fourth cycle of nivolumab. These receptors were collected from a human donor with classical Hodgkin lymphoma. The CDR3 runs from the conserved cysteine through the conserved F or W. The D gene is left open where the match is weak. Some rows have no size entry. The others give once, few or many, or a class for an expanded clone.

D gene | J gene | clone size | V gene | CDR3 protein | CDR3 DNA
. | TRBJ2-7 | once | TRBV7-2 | CASSPKERSSYEQYF | TGTGCCAGCAGCCCTAAAGAGAGGAGCTCCTACGAGCAGTACTTC
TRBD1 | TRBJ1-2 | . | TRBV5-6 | CASSLGQGAYGYTF | TGTGCCAGCAGCTTAGGACAGGGGGCATATGGCTACACCTTC
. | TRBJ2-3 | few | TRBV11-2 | CASSPGTRTDTQYF | TGTGCCAGCAGCCCGGGGACTCGCACAGATACGCAGTATTTT
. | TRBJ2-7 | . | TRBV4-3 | CASSQEEYPPAYEQYF | TGCGCCAGCAGCCAAGAGGAATATCCACCAGCCTACGAGCAGTACTTC
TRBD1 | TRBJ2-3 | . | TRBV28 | CASSLPTGRTDTQYF | TGTGCCAGCAGTCTCCCGACAGGGCGCACAGATACGCAGTATTTT
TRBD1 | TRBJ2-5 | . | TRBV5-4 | CASSLVHRGQETQYF | TGTGCCAGCAGCTTGGTTCACAGGGGGCAAGAGACCCAGTACTTC
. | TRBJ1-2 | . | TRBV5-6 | CASSLFVTGRANYGYTF | TGTGCCAGCAGCTTGTTTGTGACAGGCCGAGCTAACTATGGCTACACCTTC
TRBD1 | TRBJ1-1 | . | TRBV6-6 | CASRKTGTGGIEAFF | TGTGCCAGCAGGAAGACCGGGACAGGGGGCATTGAAGCTTTCTTT
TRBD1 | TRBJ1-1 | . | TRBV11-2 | CASSLKTGGWTEAFF | TGTGCCAGCAGCTTAAAGACAGGGGGCTGGACTGAAGCTTTCTTT
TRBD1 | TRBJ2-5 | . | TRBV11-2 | CASSRTGQRWQETQYF | TGTGCCAGCAGTCGGACAGGCCAAAGGTGGCAAGAGACCCAGTACTTC
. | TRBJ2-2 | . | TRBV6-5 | CASRPPGHFAGELFF | TGTGCCAGCAGACCTCCGGGACACTTTGCCGGGGAGCTGTTTTTT
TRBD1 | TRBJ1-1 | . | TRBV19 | CASSNAQGGSYSEAFF | TGTGCCAGTAGTAACGCCCAGGGGGGCTCCTACTCTGAAGCTTTCTTT
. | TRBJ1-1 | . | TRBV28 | CASSLWSVSRTEAFF | TGTGCCAGCAGTTTATGGTCCGTGAGTAGGACTGAAGCTTTCTTT
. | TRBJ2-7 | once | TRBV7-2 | CASSFYGAYEQYF | TGTGCCAGCAGCTTTTACGGAGCCTACGAGCAGTACTTC
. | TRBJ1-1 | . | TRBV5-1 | CASSHSGVTEAFF | TGCGCCAGCAGCCATTCAGGGGTTACTGAAGCTTTCTTT
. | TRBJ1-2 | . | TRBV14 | CASSRGGYGYTF | TGTGCCAGCAGCCGAGGGGGCTATGGCTACACCTTC
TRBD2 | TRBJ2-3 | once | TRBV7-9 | CASSLGGGRADTQYF | TGTGCCAGCAGCTTAGGCGGGGGGAGAGCAGATACGCAGTATTTT
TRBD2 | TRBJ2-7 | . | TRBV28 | CASSLLRAGDSYEQYF | TGTGCCAGCAGTTTATTGCGAGCGGGAGACTCCTACGAGCAGTACTTC
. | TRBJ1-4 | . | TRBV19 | CASSPGQATNEKLFF | TGTGCCAGTAGTCCCGGGCAGGCAACTAATGAAAAACTGTTTTTT
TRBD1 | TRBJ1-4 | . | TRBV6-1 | CASRDRGNNEKLFF | TGTGCCAGCAGAGACAGGGGGAACAATGAAAAACTGTTTTTT
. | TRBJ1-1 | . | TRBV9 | CASSPTTGVNTEAFF | TGTGCCAGCAGCCCGACGACAGGTGTGAACACTGAAGCTTTCTTT
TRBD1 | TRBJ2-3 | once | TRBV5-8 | CASSFRGQGHTDTQYF | TGTGCCAGCAGCTTTCGCGGACAGGGGCACACAGATACGCAGTATTTT
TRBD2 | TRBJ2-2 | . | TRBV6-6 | CASSYGGRPGYGELFF | TGTGCCAGCAGTTACGGCGGGAGGCCCGGGTACGGGGAGCTGTTTTTT
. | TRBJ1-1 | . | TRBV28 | CASIGPLSGAFF | TGTGCCAGCATCGGGCCCCTCAGCGGAGCTTTCTTT
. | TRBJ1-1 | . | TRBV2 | CASSVGQGEAFF | TGTGCCAGCAGTGTGGGGCAAGGTGAAGCTTTCTTT
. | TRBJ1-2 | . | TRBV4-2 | CASSRISQANYGYTF | TGTGCCAGCAGCCGGATCAGTCAGGCTAACTATGGCTACACCTTC
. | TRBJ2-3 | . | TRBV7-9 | CASSPRGGSTDTQYF | TGTGCCAGCAGCCCCCGAGGAGGGAGCACAGATACGCAGTATTTT
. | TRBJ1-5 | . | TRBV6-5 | CASSYSTESNQPQHF | TGTGCCAGCAGTTACTCGACCGAGTCCAATCAGCCCCAGCATTTT
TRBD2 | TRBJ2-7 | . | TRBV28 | CASSSGTSGMRNYEQYF | TGTGCCAGCAGTTCTGGGACTAGCGGGATGAGGAACTACGAGCAGTACTTC
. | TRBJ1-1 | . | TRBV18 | CASSLDMRAEAFF | TGTGCCAGCTCCCTCGATATGAGGGCTGAAGCTTTCTTT
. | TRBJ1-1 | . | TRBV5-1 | CASSLDRNTEAFF | TGCGCCAGCAGCTTGGATCGGAACACTGAAGCTTTCTTT
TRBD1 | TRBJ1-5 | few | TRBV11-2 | CASSLGGTGTQPQHF | TGTGCCAGCAGCTTAGGGGGGACAGGGACTCAGCCCCAGCATTTT
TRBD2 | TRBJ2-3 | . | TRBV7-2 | CASTETSGTSTDTQYF | TGTGCCAGCACCGAGACTAGCGGAACTAGCACAGATACGCAGTATTTT
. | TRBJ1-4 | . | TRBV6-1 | CASSARTNEKLFF | TGTGCCAGCAGTGCACGTACTAATGAAAAACTGTTTTTT
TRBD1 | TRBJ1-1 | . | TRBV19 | CASRAGGKDTEAFF | TGTGCCAGTAGGGCAGGGGGCAAGGACACTGAAGCTTTCTTT
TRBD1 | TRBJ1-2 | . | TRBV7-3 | CASSPKPGQAGDGYTF | TGTGCCAGCAGCCCAAAACCAGGACAGGCGGGGGATGGCTACACCTTC
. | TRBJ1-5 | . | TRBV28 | CASSPGGRDSNQPQHF | TGTGCCAGCAGCCCCGGGGGCAGGGATAGCAATCAGCCCCAGCATTTT
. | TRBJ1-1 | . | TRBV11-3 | CASSLGPGETEAFF | TGTGCCAGCAGCTTAGGCCCTGGGGAAACTGAAGCTTTCTTT
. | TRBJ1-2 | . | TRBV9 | CASSVSVGYGYTF | TGTGCCAGCAGCGTATCGGTGGGCTATGGCTACACCTTC
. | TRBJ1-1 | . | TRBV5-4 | CASSFSENTEAFF | TGTGCCAGCAGCTTCTCAGAGAACACTGAAGCTTTCTTT
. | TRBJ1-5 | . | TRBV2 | CASSRARNQPQHF | TGTGCCAGCAGTCGGGCCAGAAATCAGCCCCAGCATTTT
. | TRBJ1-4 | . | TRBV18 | CASSRSGVGEKLFF | TGTGCCAGCTCCCGGTCGGGGGTTGGAGAAAAACTGTTTTTT
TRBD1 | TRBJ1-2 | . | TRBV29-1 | CSVGKGQGYGYTF | TGCAGCGTTGGAAAGGGACAGGGCTATGGCTACACCTTC
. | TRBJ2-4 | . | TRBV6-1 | CASSLQAGTENIQYF | TGTGCCAGCAGTCTCCAAGCCGGGACTGAGAACATTCAGTACTTC
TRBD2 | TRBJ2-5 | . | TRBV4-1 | CASSPRALAALQETQYF | TGCGCCAGCAGCCCCCGCGCACTAGCGGCCTTACAAGAGACCCAGTACTTC
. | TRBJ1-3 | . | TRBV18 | CASSPPFAAGNTIYF | TGTGCCAGCTCACCACCTTTCGCGGCTGGAAACACCATATATTTT
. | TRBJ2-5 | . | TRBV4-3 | CASSRSPYGNREETQYF | TGCGCCAGCAGCCGCTCTCCCTATGGTAACAGGGAAGAGACCCAGTACTTC
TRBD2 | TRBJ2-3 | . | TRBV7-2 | CASSSSGKADTQYF | TGTGCCAGCAGCTCTAGCGGGAAGGCAGATACGCAGTATTTT
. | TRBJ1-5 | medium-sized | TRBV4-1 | CASSQMAGLSNQPQHF | TGCGCCAGCAGCCAAATGGCAGGGTTGAGCAATCAGCCCCAGCATTTT
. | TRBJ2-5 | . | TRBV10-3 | CAISGTAYQETQYF | TGTGCCATCAGTGGGACAGCTTACCAAGAGACCCAGTACTTC
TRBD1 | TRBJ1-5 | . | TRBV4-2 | CASSQGTGSNQPQHF | TGTGCCAGCAGCCAGGGGACAGGGAGCAATCAGCCCCAGCATTTT
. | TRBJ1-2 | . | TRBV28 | CASSLRDNYGYTF | TGTGCCAGCAGTCTCCGGGACAACTATGGCTACACCTTC